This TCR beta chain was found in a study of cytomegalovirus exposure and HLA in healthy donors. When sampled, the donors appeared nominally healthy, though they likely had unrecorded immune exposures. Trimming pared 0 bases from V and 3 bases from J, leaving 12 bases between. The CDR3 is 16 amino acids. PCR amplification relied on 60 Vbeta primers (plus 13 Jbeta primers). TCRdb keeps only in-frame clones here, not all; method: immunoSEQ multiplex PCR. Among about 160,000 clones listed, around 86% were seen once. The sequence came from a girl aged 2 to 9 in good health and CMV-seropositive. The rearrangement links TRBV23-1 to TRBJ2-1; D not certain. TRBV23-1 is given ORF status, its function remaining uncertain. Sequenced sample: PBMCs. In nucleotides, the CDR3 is TGCGCCAGCAGTCAATCAAGAGACTTCCACTACAATGAGCAGTTCTTC. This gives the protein CASSQSRDFHYNEQFF.